This T cell receptor (beta chain) appears in the sequencing data of a study of radiation and T cells in renal cell carcinoma (dated by TCRdb to the early 2020s). For the study in its entirety: A total of approximately 53 samples underwent TCR beta sequencing, made up of approximately 26 tumors and around 27 peripheral blood samples. A total of about 3.8 million unique CDR3 nucleotide sequences, encoding 2.7 million or so unique CDR3 amino acid sequences, were found across all 53 samples.

Note on this clone: Its antigen target is currently unknown. It has no much larger one-base neighbor in the sample; base qualities were not kept.

TCR beta libraries were generated from genomic DNA with the immunoSEQ kit, following the manufacturer's recommendations. To prepare the libraries, a first multiplex PCR with proprietary primers was run, followed by a second PCR that added unique barcodes, and a bead cleanup was done after each round. A kit-provided positive control reaction and a negative control reaction were included in every sample batch. The final libraries underwent checking on an Agilent 4200 TapeStation D1000 ScreenTape, volumetric pooling, and quantification by qPCR. An Illumina NextSeq500 fitted with a MidOutput 150-cycle cartridge performed the sequencing, running 156 Read1 cycles and 15 Index1 cycles with the kit's custom primers. The pooled library was loaded at around 0.93 pM with roughly 19% PhiX control spiked in. The paper's data handling went like this. Vendor-processed data were analyzed in R, with a clonotype defined as all T cells sharing the same CDR3 nucleotide sequence. For clone abundance analyses, frequencies were normalized to the 10,000 most abundant clones in each sample. Public T cell clones, which averaged fewer than five per sample, were excluded before analysis. Dominant motif analysis used ImmunoMap with the PAM10 matrix, gap penalty 30 and homology threshold 0.3; motifs with cumulative frequency at least 0.01 counted as dominant. An abundance difference of at least 32-fold between compartments was the criterion for calling clonotypes tumor-enriched or baseline blood-enriched. Tumor-blood repertoire similarity was measured with the Baroni-Urbani and Buser coefficient, and groups were compared using two-tailed Wilcoxon tests in R. TCRdb limited this immuneACCESS table to in-frame rearrangements with V and J called. A share of clones is missing; checked studies link under half to unresolved V genes, and the rest is unexplained. V and J calls and clone size come straight from that table; D and trimming were deduced from the DNA. Within this sample are just over 15,000 clones, with over 60% of them counted one time only. Around 29% of the sample is taken by the ten largest.

The time point tag for this specimen amounts to: tumor resected at nephrectomy. The treatment or condition label here, explained by the study, means: 15 Gy SBRT to primary tumor, nephrectomy 4 weeks later. The samples were drawn from a clinical trial, where primary renal cell carcinomas were treated with 15 Gy of stereotactic body radiation therapy and then removed by nephrectomy 4 weeks afterward. Every patient had renal cell carcinoma of clear cell pathology. The tumors were dissociated mechanically, digested with collagenase/hyaluronidase at 37 degrees C, processed in gentleMACS C tubes, and kept in liquid nitrogen. Genomic DNA for TCR sequencing was prepared using the QIAamp DNA Blood Mini Kit (Qiagen). The analyses included just those samples that passed every quality control check. Via the germline V gene, CDR1 is MNHEY and CDR2 SVGAGI. The CDR3 covers 15 residues, taking in both the cysteine and the phenylalanine. Of the read, only the CDR3 DNA is kept; its 45 bases are in frame from base 1. The trim is 0 bases for V and 10 bases for J, with a gap of 16 bases between the germline ends.

General study outcomes and caveats: A greater number of dominant CDR3 motifs was detected in irradiated tumors than in control tumors, and a larger share of the repertoire was occupied by these motifs in irradiated tumors than in control tumors. TCR clonality was higher in irradiated tumors than in controls, as the top 100 clonotypes made up an average of approximately 50% of the repertoire in irradiated tumors compared with about 40% in nephrectomy-only tumors. No pretreatment tumor biopsies were available, so the baseline intratumoral presence of clonotypes could not be determined. Because the trial had a single-armed design, the trial could not examine how radiation dose or scheduling affected the TCR repertoire. Because only small tumor regions of approximately 0.93 g were available, intratumoral heterogeneity was not captured. An increase in top tumor clonotypes in blood was observed from baseline to 2 weeks post-radiation, followed by contraction by 4 weeks, which was taken to suggest transient expansion of tumor-resident clones.

This sequence was found in a woman between 70 and 85 years old with renal cell carcinoma. This receptor chain uses TRBV6-5 and TRBJ2-1, with a tentative D gene TRBD2 over 6 matching bases. Sequences were derived from tumor tissue, sampled from a patient whose treatment included radiotherapy and nephrectomy. In nucleotide form, the sequence is TGTGCCAGCAGTTACTCGACTAGTGGAGGACTCGAGCAGTTCTTC. It is translated as CASSYSTSGGLEQFF.